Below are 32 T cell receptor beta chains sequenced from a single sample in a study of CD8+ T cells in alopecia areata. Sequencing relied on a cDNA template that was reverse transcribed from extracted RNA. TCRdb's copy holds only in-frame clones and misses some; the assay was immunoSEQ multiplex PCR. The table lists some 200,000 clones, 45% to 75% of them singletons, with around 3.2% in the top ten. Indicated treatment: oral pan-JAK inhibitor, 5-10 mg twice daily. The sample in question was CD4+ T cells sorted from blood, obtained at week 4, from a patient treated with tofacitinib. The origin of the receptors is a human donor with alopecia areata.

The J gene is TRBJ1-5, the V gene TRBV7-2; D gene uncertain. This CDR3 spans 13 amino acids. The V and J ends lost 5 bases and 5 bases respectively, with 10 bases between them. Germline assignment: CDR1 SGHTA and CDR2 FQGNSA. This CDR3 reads CASSPDGYQPQHF. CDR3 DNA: TGTGCCAGCAGCCCCGACGGTTATCAGCCCCAGCATTTT.

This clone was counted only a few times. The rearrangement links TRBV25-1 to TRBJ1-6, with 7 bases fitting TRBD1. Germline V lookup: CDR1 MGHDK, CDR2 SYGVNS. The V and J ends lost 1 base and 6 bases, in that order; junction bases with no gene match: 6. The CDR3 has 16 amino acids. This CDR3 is CASSESGAGGNSPLHF. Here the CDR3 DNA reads TGTGCCAGCAGTGAATCCGGGGCAGGGGGTAATTCACCCCTCCACTTT. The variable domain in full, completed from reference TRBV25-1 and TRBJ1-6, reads EADIYQTPRYLVIGTGKKITLECSQTMGHDKMYWYQQDPGMELHLIHYSYGVNSTEKGDLSSESTVSRIRTEHFPLTLESARPSHTSQYLCASSESGAGGNSPLHFGNGTRLTVT.

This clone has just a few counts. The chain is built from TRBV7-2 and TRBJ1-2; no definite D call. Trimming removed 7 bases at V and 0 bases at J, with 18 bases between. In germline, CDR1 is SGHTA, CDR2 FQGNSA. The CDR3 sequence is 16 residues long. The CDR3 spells CASTIRAATTNYGYTF. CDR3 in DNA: TGTGCCAGCACCATTCGGGCAGCCACGACTAACTATGGCTACACCTTC.

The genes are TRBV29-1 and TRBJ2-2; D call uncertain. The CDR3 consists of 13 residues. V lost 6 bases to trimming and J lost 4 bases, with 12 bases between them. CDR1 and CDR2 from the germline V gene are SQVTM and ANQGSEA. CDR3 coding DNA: TGCAGCGTGAGCTTTGATGTCACCGGGGAGCTGTTTTTT. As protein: CSVSFDVTGELFF.

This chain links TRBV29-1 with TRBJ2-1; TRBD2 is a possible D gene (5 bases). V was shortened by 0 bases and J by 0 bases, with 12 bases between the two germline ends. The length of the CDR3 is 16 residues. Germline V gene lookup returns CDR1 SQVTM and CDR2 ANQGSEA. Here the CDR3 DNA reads TGCAGCGTTGAAGATTTAGGAGGAAGCTCCTACAATGAGCAGTTCTTC. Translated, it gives CSVEDLGGSSYNEQFF.

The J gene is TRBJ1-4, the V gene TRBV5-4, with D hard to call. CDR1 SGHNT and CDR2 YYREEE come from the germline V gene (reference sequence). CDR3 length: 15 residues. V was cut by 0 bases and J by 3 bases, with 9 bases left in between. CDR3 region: CASSLEAGPNEKLFF. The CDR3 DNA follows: TGTGCCAGCAGCTTGGAGGCAGGACCTAATGAAAAACTGTTTTTT.

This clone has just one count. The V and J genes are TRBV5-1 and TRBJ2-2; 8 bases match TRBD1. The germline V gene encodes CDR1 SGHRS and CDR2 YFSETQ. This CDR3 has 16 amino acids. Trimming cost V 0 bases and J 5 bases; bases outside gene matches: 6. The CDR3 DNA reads TGCGCCAGCAGCTTGGAGGGCAGGGGGCGTACCGGGGAGCTGTTTTTT. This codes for CASSLEGRGRTGELFF.

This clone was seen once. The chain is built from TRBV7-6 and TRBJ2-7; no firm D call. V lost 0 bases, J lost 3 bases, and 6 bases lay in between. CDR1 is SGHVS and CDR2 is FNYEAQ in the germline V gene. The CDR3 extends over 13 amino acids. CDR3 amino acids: CASSLAQFYEQYF. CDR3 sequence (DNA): TGTGCCAGCAGCTTAGCTCAGTTCTACGAGCAGTACTTC.

The CDR3 sequence is CASSPSGTGNEQYF. The CDR3 nucleotides read TGTGCCAGCAGCCCCTCGGGGACAGGGAACGAGCAGTACTTC. The gene calls are TRBV11-2 and TRBJ2-7; 9 nucleotides match TRBD1. The CDR3 loop spans 14 amino acids. The junction had 7 bases not matched to a gene; V was cut back by 5 bases and J by 5 bases. Germline V gives CDR1 SGHAT, CDR2 FQNNGV.

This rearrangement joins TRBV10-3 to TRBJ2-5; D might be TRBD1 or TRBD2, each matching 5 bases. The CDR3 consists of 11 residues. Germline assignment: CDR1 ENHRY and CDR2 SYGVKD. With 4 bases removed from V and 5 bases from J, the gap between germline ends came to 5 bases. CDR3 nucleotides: TGTGCCATCAGTGGGGGGGAGACCCAGTACTTC. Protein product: CAISGGETQYF.

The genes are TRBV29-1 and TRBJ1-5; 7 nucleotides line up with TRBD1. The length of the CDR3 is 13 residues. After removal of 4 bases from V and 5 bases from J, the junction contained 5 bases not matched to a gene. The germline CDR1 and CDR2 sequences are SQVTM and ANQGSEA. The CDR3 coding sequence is TGCAGCGTTGGTACAGGGGTGGATCAGCCCCAGCATTTT. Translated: CSVGTGVDQPQHF.

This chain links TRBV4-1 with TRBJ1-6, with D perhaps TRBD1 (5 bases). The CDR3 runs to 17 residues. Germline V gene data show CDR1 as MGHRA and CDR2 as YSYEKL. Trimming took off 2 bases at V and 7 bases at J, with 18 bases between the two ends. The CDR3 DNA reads TGCGCCAGCAGCCAATTGAATCGGGGGACTGGAAATTCACCCCTCCACTTT. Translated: CASSQLNRGTGNSPLHF.

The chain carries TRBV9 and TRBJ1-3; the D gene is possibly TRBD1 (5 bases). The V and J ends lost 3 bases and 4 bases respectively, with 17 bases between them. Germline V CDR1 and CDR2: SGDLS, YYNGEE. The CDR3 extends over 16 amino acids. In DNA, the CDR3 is TGTGCCAGCAGCGATTACCGGGGGTCGTACGGAAACACCATATATTTT. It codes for CASSDYRGSYGNTIYF. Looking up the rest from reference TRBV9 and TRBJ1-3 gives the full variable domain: DSGVTQTPKHLITATGQRVTLRCSPRSGDLSVYWYQQSLDQGLQFLIQYYNGEERAKGNILERFSAQQFPDLHSELNLSSLELGDSALYFCASSDYRGSYGNTIYFGEGSWLTVV.

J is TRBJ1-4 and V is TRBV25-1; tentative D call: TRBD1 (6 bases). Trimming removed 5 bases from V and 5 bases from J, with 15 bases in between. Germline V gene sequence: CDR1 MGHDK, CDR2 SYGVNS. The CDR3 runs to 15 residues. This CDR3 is CASSPTGRKNEKLFF. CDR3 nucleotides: TGTGCCAGCAGTCCTACAGGGCGGAAGAATGAAAAACTGTTTTTT.

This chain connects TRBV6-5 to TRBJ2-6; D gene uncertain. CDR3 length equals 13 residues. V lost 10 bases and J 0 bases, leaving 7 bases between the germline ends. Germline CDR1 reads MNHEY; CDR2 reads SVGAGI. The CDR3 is CATRDSGANVLTF. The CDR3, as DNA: TGTGCCACCAGAGACTCTGGGGCCAACGTCCTGACTTTC.

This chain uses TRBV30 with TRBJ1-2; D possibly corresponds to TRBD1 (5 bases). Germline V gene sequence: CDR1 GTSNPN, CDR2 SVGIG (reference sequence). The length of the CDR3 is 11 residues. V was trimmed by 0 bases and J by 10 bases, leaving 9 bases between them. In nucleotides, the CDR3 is TGTGCCTGGAGTGTCGGGGGGGACTACACCTTC. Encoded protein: CAWSVGGDYTF. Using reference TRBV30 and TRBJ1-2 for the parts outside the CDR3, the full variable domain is SQTIHQWPATLVQPVGSPLSLECTVEGTSNPNLYWYRQAAGRGLQLLFYSVGIGQISSEVPQNLSASRPQDRQFILSSKKLLLSDSGFYLCAWSVGGDYTFGSGTRLTVV.

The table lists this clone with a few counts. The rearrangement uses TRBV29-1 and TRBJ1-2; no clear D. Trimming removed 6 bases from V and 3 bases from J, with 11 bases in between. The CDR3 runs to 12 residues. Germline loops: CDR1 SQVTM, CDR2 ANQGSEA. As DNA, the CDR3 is TGCAGCGTCCCTCTCAGTTACTATGGCTACACCTTC. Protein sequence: CSVPLSYYGYTF.

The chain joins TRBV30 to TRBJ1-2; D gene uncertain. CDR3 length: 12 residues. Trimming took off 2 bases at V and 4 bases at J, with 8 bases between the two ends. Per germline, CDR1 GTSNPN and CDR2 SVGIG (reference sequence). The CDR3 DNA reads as TGTGCCTGGAGTCCCCAGACCTATGGCTACACCTTC. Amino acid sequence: CAWSPQTYGYTF.

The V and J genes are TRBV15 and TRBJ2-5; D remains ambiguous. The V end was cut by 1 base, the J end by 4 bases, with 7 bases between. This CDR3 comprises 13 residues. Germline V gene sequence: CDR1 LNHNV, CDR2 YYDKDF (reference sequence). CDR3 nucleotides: TGTGCCACCAGCAGAGGGTACGGAGAGACCCAGTACTTC. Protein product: CATSRGYGETQYF.

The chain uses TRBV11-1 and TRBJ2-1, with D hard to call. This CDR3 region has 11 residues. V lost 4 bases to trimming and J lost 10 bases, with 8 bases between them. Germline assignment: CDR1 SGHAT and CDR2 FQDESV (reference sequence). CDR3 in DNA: TGTGCCAGCAGCTCTCGGTTAGAGCAGTTCTTC. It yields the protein CASSSRLEQFF.

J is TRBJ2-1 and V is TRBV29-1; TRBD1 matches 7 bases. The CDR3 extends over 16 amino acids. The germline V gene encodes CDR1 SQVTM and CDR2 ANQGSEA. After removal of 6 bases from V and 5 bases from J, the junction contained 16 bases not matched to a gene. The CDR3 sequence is CSVPCHTGVWDNEQFF. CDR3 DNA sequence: TGCAGCGTCCCCTGCCACACAGGGGTGTGGGACAATGAGCAGTTCTTC.

In nucleotides, the CDR3 is TGTGCCAGCAGTGGGGGAGACGAAAAACTGTTTTTT. It is translated as CASSGGDEKLFF. The chain is built from TRBV2 and TRBJ1-4; no definite D call. The V gene's germline CDR1 is SNHLY and CDR2 FYNNEI. Deletions cut 4 bases from V and 8 bases from J, with 8 bases between. This CDR3 is built from 12 residues.

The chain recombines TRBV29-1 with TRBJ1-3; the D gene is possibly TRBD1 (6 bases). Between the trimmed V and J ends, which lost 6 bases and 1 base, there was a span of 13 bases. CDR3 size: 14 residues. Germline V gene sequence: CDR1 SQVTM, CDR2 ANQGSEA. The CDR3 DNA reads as TGCAGCGTCTATTTACAGGGATCTGGAAACACCATATATTTT. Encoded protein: CSVYLQGSGNTIYF.

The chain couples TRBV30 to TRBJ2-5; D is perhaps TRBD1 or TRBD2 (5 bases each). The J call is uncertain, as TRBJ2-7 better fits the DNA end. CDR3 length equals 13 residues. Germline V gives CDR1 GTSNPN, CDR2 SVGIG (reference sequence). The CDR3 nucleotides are TGTGCCTCCCACCCAGGGAGCTCCTACGAGCAGTACTTC. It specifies CASHPGSSYEQYF.

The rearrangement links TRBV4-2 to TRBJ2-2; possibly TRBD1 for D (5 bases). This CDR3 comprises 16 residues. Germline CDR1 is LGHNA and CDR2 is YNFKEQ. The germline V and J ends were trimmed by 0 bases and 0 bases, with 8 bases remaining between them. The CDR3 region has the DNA TGTGCCAGCAGCCAAGATGGGGCTGCGAACACCGGGGAGCTGTTTTTT. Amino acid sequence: CASSQDGAANTGELFF.

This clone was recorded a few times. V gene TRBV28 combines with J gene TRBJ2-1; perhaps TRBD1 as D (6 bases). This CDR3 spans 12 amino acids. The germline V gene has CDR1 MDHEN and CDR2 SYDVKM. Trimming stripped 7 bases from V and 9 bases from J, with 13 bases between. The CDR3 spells CASNQGRAEQFF. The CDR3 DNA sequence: TGTGCCAGCAATCAGGGGCGGGCTGAGCAGTTCTTC.

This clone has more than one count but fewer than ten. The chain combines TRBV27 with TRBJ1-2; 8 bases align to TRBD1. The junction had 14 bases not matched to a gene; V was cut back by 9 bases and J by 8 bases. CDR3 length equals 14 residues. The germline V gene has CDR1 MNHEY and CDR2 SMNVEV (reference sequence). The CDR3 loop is CASLPSGGLRGYTF. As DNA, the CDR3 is TGTGCCAGTCTACCCTCAGGGGGCTTGAGAGGCTACACCTTC.

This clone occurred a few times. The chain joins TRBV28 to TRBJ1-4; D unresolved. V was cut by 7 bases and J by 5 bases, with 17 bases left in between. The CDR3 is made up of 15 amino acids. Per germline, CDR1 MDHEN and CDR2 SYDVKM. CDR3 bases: TGTGCCAGCACCCGAATCGGGGTACAGAATGAAAAACTGTTTTTT. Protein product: CASTRIGVQNEKLFF.

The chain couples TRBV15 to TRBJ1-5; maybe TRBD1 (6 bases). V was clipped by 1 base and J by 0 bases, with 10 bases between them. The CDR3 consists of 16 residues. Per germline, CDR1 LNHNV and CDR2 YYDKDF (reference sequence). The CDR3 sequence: CATSRGWTDSNQPQHF. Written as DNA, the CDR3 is TGTGCCACCAGCAGAGGCTGGACAGATAGCAATCAGCCCCAGCATTTT.

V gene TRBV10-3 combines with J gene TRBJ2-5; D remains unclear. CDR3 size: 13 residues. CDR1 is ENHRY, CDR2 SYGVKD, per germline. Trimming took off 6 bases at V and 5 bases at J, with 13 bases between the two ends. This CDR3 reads CAISPERAETQYF. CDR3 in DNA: TGTGCCATCAGCCCCGAAAGAGCGGAGACCCAGTACTTC.

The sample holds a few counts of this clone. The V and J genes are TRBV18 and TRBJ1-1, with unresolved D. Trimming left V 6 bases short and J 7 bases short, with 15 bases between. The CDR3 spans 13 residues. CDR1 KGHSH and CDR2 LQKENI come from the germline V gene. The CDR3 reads CASSPTREVEAFF. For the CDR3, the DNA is TGTGCCAGCTCTCCTACAAGGGAGGTTGAAGCTTTCTTT.

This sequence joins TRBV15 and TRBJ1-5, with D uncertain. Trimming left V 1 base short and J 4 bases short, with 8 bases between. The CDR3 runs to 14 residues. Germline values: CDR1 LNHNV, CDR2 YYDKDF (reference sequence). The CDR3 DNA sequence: TGTGCCACCAGCAGAGGGGCCTTAAATCAGCCCCAGCATTTT. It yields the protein CATSRGALNQPQHF.